Listed here are 20 T cell receptor beta chains from one sample, sequenced in a study of tumor-infiltrating lymphocytes in primary liver carcinoma. TCR beta cDNA was made from 500 ng total RNA with a constant-region primer. ARM-PCR, slightly modified, supplied the TCR beta libraries through three nested multiplex PCR rounds. A C-beta reverse primer and TRBV1-TRBV30 forward primers served in each of the first two PCR rounds, at approximately 10 cycles apiece. MiXCR, applied by TCRdb to the multiplex PCR reads, yields one record per CDR3 protein. The sample contains around 100,000 distinct CDR3 sequences, around 73% of which appear only once. The study co-extracted DNA and RNA from about 19-30 mg of unsorted bulk tissue. Sequencing was done on a sample of liver tumor tissue from sampling region 2. Indicated subset: tumor region T2, inferior pole. The source is a woman aged 60-75 years with primary liver carcinoma and hepatitis B virus infection.

This clonotype has just a few counts. A read error is possible here, since a much larger clone lies one base away. The CDR3 here is CASRRTGGREQYF. The CDR3 DNA reads as TGTGCCAGCAGGAGGACAGGGGGGCGCGAGCAGTACTTC. The chain combines TRBV12-3 or TRBV12-4 with TRBJ2-7; 10 nucleotides line up with TRBD1. This CDR3 comprises 13 residues. The ends lost 6 bases at V and 6 bases at J; junction bases unmatched: 5.

Comments on this clonotype: A read error may produce the germline difference seen at one junction end. Written as DNA, the CDR3 is TGTGCCGTCAGTAGGGACAGAGCGGATACTCAGTATTTT. This encodes CAVSRDRADTQYF. The chain links TRBV11-2 to TRBJ2-3, with TRBD1 matching 7 bases. The CDR3 covers 13 residues. CDR1 is SGHAT, CDR2 FQNNGV, per germline.

CDR3 bases: TGTGCCACCAGTGATTCGGGGACTAGCGGTCGTGAGCAGTTCTTC. Protein sequence: CATSDSGTSGREQFF. The genes are TRBV24-1 and TRBJ2-1, with 11 positions matching TRBD2. The CDR3 runs to 15 residues. V gave up 2 bases and J gave up 9 bases; unmatched junction bases: 5. Germline V CDR1 and CDR2: KGHDR, SFDVKD.

With regard to this clonotype: One junction end disagrees with the germline gene, perhaps due to a read error. This chain connects TRBV11-2 to TRBJ2-1; 8 positions agree with TRBD1. The CDR3 loop spans 13 amino acids. Per germline, CDR1 SGHAT and CDR2 FQNNGV. In DNA form, the CDR3 reads TGTGTCAGCAGTTTGGACAGGGACGATGAGGAGTTCTTC. Amino acid sequence: CVSSLDRDDEEFF.

This clonotype is a singleton in its sample. This chain links TRBV6-5 with TRBJ1-2, with D possibly matching TRBD1 (5 bases). Trimming removed 11 bases from V and 4 bases from J, with 20 bases in between. The CDR3 covers 14 residues. Germline CDR1 reads MNHEY; CDR2 reads SVGAGI. CDR3 sequence reads: CAFSYNGTGYGYTF. The CDR3 DNA follows: TGTGCCTTCAGTTACAATGGTACAGGCTATGGCTACACCTTC.

A remark on this clonotype: A much larger clone sits a single nucleotide away, making a read error possible. The chain recombines TRBV5-4 with TRBJ2-7; D is possibly TRBD2 (6 bases). Germline V gene sequence: CDR1 SGHNT, CDR2 YYREEE (reference sequence). The CDR3 spans 17 residues. Trimming cost V 0 bases and J 6 bases, with 22 bases left between them. This CDR3 reads CASSLVGGTRVPREQYF. The CDR3 DNA follows: TGTGCCAGCAGCTTGGTTGGGGGGACCAGAGTCCCACGCGAGCAGTACTTC.

As for this clonotype: A read error is possible here, since a much larger clone lies one base away. The chain recombines TRBV7-9 with TRBJ2-3, with TRBD2 matching 13 bases. The CDR3 has 15 amino acids. Germline values: CDR1 SEHNR, CDR2 FQNEAQ (reference sequence). The CDR3 is CASSGTSGISDTHYF. The CDR3 region has the DNA TGTGCCAGCAGCGGGACTAGCGGGATCTCGGATACGCACTATTTT.

Of note for this clonotype: A much larger clone lies one base from this, so it may be a read error. The chain combines TRBV12-2 with TRBJ2-7; the tabulated D call, TRBD2, remains unverified against the DNA. TRBV12-2 is listed as a pseudogene. The CDR3 runs to 18 residues. In DNA form, the CDR3 reads TGTGCAAGTCGCTTAGTGCGGCCCAAGCGGTCGAGCTCCTACGAGCAGCACTTC. Translated: CASRLVRPKRSSSYEQHF.

V usage is TRBV20-1 and J usage is TRBJ2-1; 7 nucleotides agree with TRBD2. This CDR3 has 14 residues. Trimming cost V 1 base and J 3 bases; bases outside gene matches: 3. CDR1 and CDR2 (germline): DFQATT, SNEGSKA (reference sequence). The CDR3 loop is CSARASGLYNEQFF. The DNA of the CDR3 is TGCAGTGCTAGAGCTAGCGGACTCTACAATGAGCAGTTCTTC.

Notes on this clonotype: The junction departs from the called germline gene at one end, perhaps through a read error. The rearrangement joins TRBV12-3 or TRBV12-4 to TRBJ2-1; D unresolved. The CDR3 runs to 12 residues. The CDR3, as DNA: TGTGCCAGCAGTTCGGTCTACAATAAGCAGTTCTTC. Protein sequence: CASSSVYNKQFF.

At least ten counts were recorded for this clonotype. The genes are TRBV23-1 and TRBJ2-7; D possibly corresponds to TRBD1 (5 bases). TRBV23-1 is noted as an ORF with a role that remains uncertain. The V end lost 2 bases, the J end lost 3 bases, and 5 bases lay between the germline ends. This CDR3 comprises 12 residues. CDR3 loop: CASSQQGYEQYF. The DNA of the CDR3 is TGCGCCAGCAGTCAACAGGGCTACGAGCAGTACTTC.

Notes on this clonotype: The junction does not match germline at one end; this may be a read error. The rearrangement uses TRBV12-3 or TRBV12-4 and TRBJ1-1, with 7 positions matching TRBD1. The CDR3 totals 17 residues. CDR3 region: CASRDGTDTIPNIEAFF. The CDR3 nucleotides are TGTGCCAGCAGAGATGGGACAGATACCATTCCGAACATTGAAGCTTTCTTT.

With respect to this clonotype: The final CDR3 position lacks the conserved phenylalanine or tryptophan, pointing to a likely read error. The chain employs TRBV7-9 and TRBJ2-2; 8 nucleotides line up with TRBD2. The CDR3 contains 17 residues. Germline loops: CDR1 SEHNR, CDR2 FQNEAQ (reference sequence). V lost 6 bases, J lost 4 bases, and 13 bases stayed unmatched. CDR3: CASRRETSGSTTGELFL. CDR3 coding DNA: TGTGCCAGCAGGCGAGAGACCAGCGGGAGCACCACCGGGGAGCTGTTTCTT.

The sample holds one count of this clonotype. At one of its ends the junction is not consistent with the germline gene, which may arise from a read error. The chain has TRBV11-2 and TRBJ2-1, with unresolved D. Per germline, CDR1 SGHAT and CDR2 FQNNGV. The CDR3 runs to 17 residues. CDR3 coding DNA: TGTGCCAGCGGCTTAGGTCTGGTAACGGGTGGGCCGAATGAGCAGTTCTTC. Protein product: CASGLGLVTGGPNEQFF.

Notes on this clonotype: One end of the junction varies from germline; a read error may be responsible. The chain recombines TRBV6-1 with TRBJ2-7; perhaps TRBD2 as D (6 bases). Looked up from germline, CDR1 is MNHNS and CDR2 is SASEGT. The CDR3 is made up of 14 amino acids. The CDR3: CASSEYGGSYEQYF. As DNA, the CDR3 is TGTGCCAGCAGTGAGTATGGAGGGAGCTACGAGCAGTATTTC.

On this clonotype itself: A read error may be the cause here, since a much bigger clone is one base away. The chain couples TRBV13 to TRBJ1-5; D gene uncertain. The CDR3 totals 12 residues. Looked up from germline, CDR1 is PRHDT and CDR2 is FYEKMQ (reference sequence). The CDR3 bases are TGTGCCAGCAGCCTTCACAATCAGCCCCAGCAATTT. Its translation is CASSLHNQPQQF. Variable domain in full (rest from reference TRBV13 and TRBJ1-5): AAGVIQSPRHLIKEKRETATLKCYPIPRHDTVYWYQQGPGQDPQFLISFYEKMQSDKGSIPDRFSAQQFSDYHSELNMSSLELGDSALYFCASSLHNQPQQFGDGTRLSIL.

For this clonotype: One end of the junction does not line up with germline, which may come from a read error. The chain is built from TRBV11-3 and TRBJ2-7; D remains ambiguous. The length of the CDR3 is 12 residues. The germline gives CDR1 SGHNT, CDR2 YENEEA. The CDR3 spells CASKGSSNEQYF. CDR3 nucleotide sequence: TGTGCCAGCAAGGGAAGCTCCAACGAGCAGTACTTC.

This clonotype occurred once. At one end the junction does not follow the germline gene, possibly because of a read error. The rearrangement joins TRBV29-1 to TRBJ2-1; no reliable D call. CDR1 and CDR2 (germline): SQVTM, ANQGSEA. The CDR3 has 13 amino acids. The CDR3 DNA reads as TGCAGGGTTGACGACCTTGTCCACAATGAGCAGTTCTTC. Amino acid sequence: CRVDDLVHNEQFF.

For this clonotype: The junction departs from the called germline gene at one end, perhaps through a read error. The gene calls are TRBV11-2 and TRBJ2-1, with a tentative D call TRBD1 (6 bases). The CDR3 spans 17 residues. CDR1 is SGHAT and CDR2 is FQNNGV in the germline V gene. CDR3 amino acids: CASSPFTPPTEGDEQFF. The CDR3 DNA follows: TGTGCCAGCAGCCCCTTCACCCCCCCGACCGAGGGGGATGAACAGTTCTTC. The variable domain in full, with the rest retrieved from reference TRBV11-2 and TRBJ2-1, is EAGVAQSPRYKIIEKRQSVAFWCNPISGHATLYWYQQILGQGPKLLIQFQNNGVVDDSQLPKDRFSAERLKGVDSTLKIQPAKLEDSAVYLCASSPFTPPTEGDEQFFGPGTRLTVL.

Only a few counts were recorded for this clonotype. CDR3 in DNA: TGCAGTGCTAGAGTAGGACTCGGGAGGGCCACGAGCACAGATACGCAGTATTTT. It translates to CSARVGLGRATSTDTQYF. V is TRBV20-1 and J is TRBJ2-3; 8 bases align to TRBD2. The CDR3 has 18 amino acids. V lost 1 base and J lost 0; bases outside the gene matches: 12. Germline V gene sequence: CDR1 DFQATT, CDR2 SNEGSKA (reference sequence).